The TCR beta chain described here comes from a study of blood T cell repertoires in COVID-19 (dated by TCRdb to 2019 to 2021). Regarding the study in general: Collaborator samples came from the United States, Italy and Spain and covered acute and convalescent phases of COVID-19. The samples were drawn from two sources: the first 160 participants of the ongoing ImmuneRACE study, and 1,254 subjects contributed by 6 global collaborators. The repertoires were released in a freely available public database meant as a resource for research on the immune response to SARS-CoV-2. A de-identified subject ID, COVID-19 status, age in years and sex were almost always included in the sample metadata. The prospective study material was composed of cDNA or gDNA derived from T cells, B-cell-depleted T cells, or PBMCs. The dataset comprised deeply sampled blood TCRbeta repertoires from subjects exposed to, actively infected with, or recovered from COVID-19. Where available, HLA class I and class II types were taken from metadata supplied by the sample provider and were not determined by assay-based typing.

The paper's findings and limits, for the study overall: The amount of clinical and demographic metadata varied by source and participant and was provided uncurated.

TCRbeta CDR3 regions were amplified from genomic DNA by means of the immunoSEQ Assay, a bias-controlled multiplex PCR. On the authors' methods: The number of nucleated cells in each sample was estimated by amplification of reference gene primers within the assay. To quantify the absolute abundance of each unique TCRbeta CDR3 rearrangement, sequence reads were collapsed and filtered. For each sample, productive Simpson clonality was calculated as the square root of Simpson's diversity index over productive rearrangements. This is the immuneACCESS table as TCRdb keeps it, with only in-frame sequences that have V and J called. A part of the clones is gone; compared with another copy, unresolved V genes explain less than half, and the rest is unexplained. D and trimming come from the DNA, and the V and J calls and clone size come from that table. Recorded for this sample are about half a million clones; approximately 85% of them occurred a single time. The ten largest clonotypes hold approximately 2.9% of the sample.

A remark on this clone: This receptor's antigen is unknown. No clone much larger than this one lies a single base away; base qualities are absent.

The germline V gene (reference sequence) gives CDR1 as GTSNPN and CDR2 as SVGIG. Deletion took 0 bases off V and 5 bases off J, with a span of 5 bases between the germline ends. The CDR3 sequence holds 12 residues, the cysteine and phenylalanine included. Just CDR3 DNA is preserved here, 36 bases in frame from base 1. Each collaborating institution followed its own protocols to collect whole blood in K2EDTA tubes. Collaborator samples were shipped for TCRbeta analysis as frozen whole blood, isolated PBMCs, or DNA extracted from either sample type. The V and J segments used are TRBV30 and TRBJ2-1; no D segment can be confidently identified. Sequenced sample: peripheral blood. The clonotype originates from a human donor in a cohort sampled during active COVID-19. This receptor has the CDR3 CAWSVIDNEQFF. The DNA sequence is given as TGTGCCTGGAGTGTAATCGACAATGAGCAGTTCTTC.